This section outlines one T cell receptor (beta chain) sequence together with its context. What it binds is unknown. The entry originates in a study of radiation and T cells in renal cell carcinoma. Regarding the study as a whole: Only small tumor regions of 0.95 to 1 g were sampled.

Treatment reported: treatment-naive control, cytoreductive nephrectomy. Clear cell pathology was present in this patient's renal cell carcinoma. Trimming took 0 bases from V and 5 from J; bases not matched to a gene: 3. The CDR3 totals 15 residues. Germline V lookup: CDR1 SGHNT, CDR2 YYREEE (reference sequence). Produced via immunoSEQ multiplex PCR; TCRdb's table is partial and in-frame only. Counted here are 13,000 to 15,000 clones, approximately 54% occurring once; the ten biggest clones make up 10% to 15%. The material sequenced was tumor tissue, taken from a patient whose treatment was nephrectomy without radiotherapy. The chain links TRBV5-4 to TRBJ2-1; TRBD2 agrees at 9 bases. The sequence was collected from a man aged 50 to 59 with renal cell carcinoma. CDR3 in amino acids: CASSLVPSGDNEQFF. Written as DNA, the CDR3 is TGTGCCAGCAGCTTGGTGCCTAGCGGGGACAATGAGCAGTTCTTC.